These 14 T cell receptor beta chains originate from one sample sequenced in a study of cytomegalovirus exposure and HLA in healthy donors. With 60 Vbeta and 13 Jbeta primers, the PCR was carried out. Profiled with immunoSEQ multiplex PCR; TCRdb holds only in-frame clones, not every one. The sample consists of around 120,000 clones, 76% of them appearing once. Sequencing was carried out using PBMCs. Receptor source: a man aged 50 or older in good health and CMV-seropositive.

The genes are TRBV19 and TRBJ1-2, with D perhaps TRBD1 (6 bases). CDR1 is LNHDA and CDR2 is SQIVND in the germline V gene (reference sequence). V was clipped by 4 bases and J by 4 bases, with 13 bases between them. CDR3 length: 14 amino acids. The CDR3 sequence: CASSTGVEIYGYTF. The CDR3 DNA is TGTGCCAGTAGTACAGGGGTGGAAATCTATGGCTACACCTTC.

The rearrangement joins TRBV4-1 to TRBJ1-1, with D tentatively TRBD1 (6 bases). CDR1 is MGHRA, CDR2 YSYEKL, per germline. This CDR3 spans 15 amino acids. V shed 1 base and J shed 1 base, with 10 bases lying between them. CDR3 in amino acids: CASSQVGTKNTEAFF. CDR3 DNA sequence: TGCGCCAGCAGCCAAGTTGGGACAAAGAACACTGAAGCTTTCTTT.

This clone was picked up one time. The chain uses TRBV7-6 and TRBJ2-5; 9 bases agree with TRBD1. The length of the CDR3 is 15 residues. Germline CDR1 reads SGHVS; CDR2 reads FNYEAQ. V shed 1 base, J shed 5 bases, and the junction held 5 bases outside the gene matches. The CDR3 DNA reads TGTGCCAGCAGCTTAGGGACAGGGGATGGCGAGACCCAGTACTTC. This codes for CASSLGTGDGETQYF.

The rearrangement joins TRBV11-3 to TRBJ1-2, with no clear D. CDR1 is SGHNT, CDR2 YENEEA, per germline. This CDR3 has 13 residues. Between the trimmed V and J ends, which lost 3 bases and 4 bases, there was a span of 9 bases. The CDR3 reads CASSLGESYGYTF. CDR3 DNA sequence: TGTGCCAGCAGCTTGGGAGAGAGCTATGGCTACACCTTC.

This clone was seen only a few times. The rearrangement uses TRBV27 and TRBJ2-3, with D maybe TRBD1 (6 bases). Trimming left V 6 bases short and J 0 bases short, with 10 bases between. The CDR3 is 14 amino acids. From germline, CDR1 is MNHEY and CDR2 SMNVEV (reference sequence). CDR3 in amino acids: CASRNRASTDTQYF. CDR3 DNA sequence: TGTGCCAGCAGGAACAGGGCTAGCACAGATACGCAGTATTTT.

The CDR3, as DNA: TGTGCCAGCAGCACGGGGGATCCAGATACGCAGTATTTT. Amino acids: CASSTGDPDTQYF. The V call is TRBV5-4, the J call TRBJ2-3, with a tentative D call TRBD2 (6 bases). Trimming took off 4 bases at V and 4 bases at J, with 10 bases between the two ends. CDR1 is SGHNT, CDR2 YYREEE, per germline (reference sequence). This CDR3 contains 13 residues.

CDR3 region: CASSYEPLGTQYF. DNA for the CDR3: TGTGCCAGCAGTTACGAACCCCTCGGGACCCAGTACTTC. The chain is built from TRBV6-5 and TRBJ2-5; D not resolved. The CDR3 sequence is 13 residues long. The V gene lost 2 bases and the J gene lost 7 bases, with 11 bases spanning the gap. Germline V gives CDR1 MNHEY, CDR2 SVGAGI.

V and J are TRBV7-2 and TRBJ1-4, with D hard to call. Trimming left V 5 bases short and J 5 bases short, with 12 bases between. Germline V gene data show CDR1 as SGHTA and CDR2 as FQGNSA. The CDR3 has 14 amino acids. The CDR3 spells CASSRERANEKLFF. CDR3 nucleotides: TGTGCCAGCAGCCGGGAGCGGGCAAATGAAAAACTGTTTTTT.

The chain has TRBV9 and TRBJ2-6, with unresolved D. Germline-derived CDR1 and CDR2 are SGDLS and YYNGEE. The CDR3 totals 15 residues. The V gene lost 3 bases and the J gene lost 1 base, with 8 bases spanning the gap. The CDR3 coding sequence is TGTGCCAGCAGCGCCCGCAGGTCTGGGGCCAACGTCCTGACTTTC. Residues: CASSARRSGANVLTF.

The chain couples TRBV25-1 to TRBJ2-3; a weak D match, TRBD2 (6 bases). Germline assignment: CDR1 MGHDK and CDR2 SYGVNS. The CDR3 totals 12 residues. The V end was cut by 6 bases, the J end by 5 bases, with 9 bases between. The CDR3 region is CASRDYQDTQYF. DNA of the CDR3: TGTGCCAGCAGGGACTACCAAGATACGCAGTATTTT.

V is TRBV19 and J is TRBJ1-6; TRBD1 might be the D (5 bases). The CDR3 covers 15 residues. Trimming took off 1 base at V and 2 bases at J, with 6 bases between the two ends. Germline V CDR1 and CDR2: LNHDA, SQIVND (reference sequence). CDR3: CASSIGGPYNSPLHF. CDR3 sequence (DNA): TGTGCCAGTAGTATAGGGGGCCCCTATAATTCACCCCTCCACTTT.

The chain recombines TRBV9 with TRBJ2-3; D gene uncertain. V was clipped by 0 bases and J by 3 bases, with 11 bases between them. CDR3 size: 15 residues. Germline values: CDR1 SGDLS, CDR2 YYNGEE. The CDR3 DNA sequence: TGTGCCAGCAGCGTAGAGATACTATTGACAGATACGCAGTATTTT. This translates into CASSVEILLTDTQYF.

The gene calls are TRBV5-6 and TRBJ1-2; D unresolved. Trimming removed 6 bases at V and 7 bases at J, with 22 bases between. There are 15 residues in the CDR3. Germline CDR1 SGHDT, CDR2 YYEEEE. CDR3 protein: CASNNDARVLFGYTF. CDR3 coding DNA: TGTGCCAGCAACAATGACGCTAGAGTTCTGTTTGGCTACACCTTC.

This chain uses TRBV28 with TRBJ2-7; 7 nucleotides match TRBD1. J was trimmed by 1 base and V by 1 base; bases with no gene match: 4. The CDR3 runs 15 residues. The V gene's germline CDR1 is MDHEN and CDR2 SYDVKM. DNA of the CDR3: TGTGCCAGCAGTTTATCTGGACAGGTTTCCTACGAGCAGTACTTC. Translated: CASSLSGQVSYEQYF.